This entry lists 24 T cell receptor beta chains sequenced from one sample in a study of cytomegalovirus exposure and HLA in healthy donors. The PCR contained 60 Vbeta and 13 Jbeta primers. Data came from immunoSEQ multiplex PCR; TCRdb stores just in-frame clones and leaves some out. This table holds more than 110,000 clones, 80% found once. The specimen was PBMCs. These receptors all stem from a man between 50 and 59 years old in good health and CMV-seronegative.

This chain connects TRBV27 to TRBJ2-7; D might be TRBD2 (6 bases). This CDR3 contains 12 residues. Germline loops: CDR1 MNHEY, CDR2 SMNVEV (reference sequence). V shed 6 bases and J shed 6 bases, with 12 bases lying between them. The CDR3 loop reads CASRGEEVEQYF. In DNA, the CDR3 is TGTGCCAGCAGAGGGGAGGAGGTCGAGCAGTACTTC.

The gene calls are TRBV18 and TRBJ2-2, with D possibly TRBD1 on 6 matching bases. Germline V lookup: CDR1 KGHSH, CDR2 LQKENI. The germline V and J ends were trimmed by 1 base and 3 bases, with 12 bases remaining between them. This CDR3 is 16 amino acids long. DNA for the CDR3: TGTGCCAGCTCACCACAAGAACAGGGCTACACCGGGGAGCTGTTTTTT. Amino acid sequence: CASSPQEQGYTGELFF.

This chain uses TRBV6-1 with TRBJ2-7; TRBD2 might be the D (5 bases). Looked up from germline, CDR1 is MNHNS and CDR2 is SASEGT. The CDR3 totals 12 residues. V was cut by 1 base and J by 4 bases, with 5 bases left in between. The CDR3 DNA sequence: TGTGCCAGCAGTGAAGGGAGGTACGAGCAGTACTTC. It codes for CASSEGRYEQYF.

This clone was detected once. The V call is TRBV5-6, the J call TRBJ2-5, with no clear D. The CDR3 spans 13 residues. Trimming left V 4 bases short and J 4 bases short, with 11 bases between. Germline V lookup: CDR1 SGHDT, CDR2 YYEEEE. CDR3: CASSTILGETQYF. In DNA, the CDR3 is TGTGCCAGCAGCACCATTCTAGGAGAGACCCAGTACTTC.

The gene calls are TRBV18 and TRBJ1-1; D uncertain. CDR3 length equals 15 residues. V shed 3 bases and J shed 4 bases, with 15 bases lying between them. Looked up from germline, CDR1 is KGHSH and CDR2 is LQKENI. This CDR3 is CASSPEGLSSTEAFF. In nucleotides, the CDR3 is TGTGCCAGCTCACCGGAGGGTTTATCGAGCACTGAAGCTTTCTTT.

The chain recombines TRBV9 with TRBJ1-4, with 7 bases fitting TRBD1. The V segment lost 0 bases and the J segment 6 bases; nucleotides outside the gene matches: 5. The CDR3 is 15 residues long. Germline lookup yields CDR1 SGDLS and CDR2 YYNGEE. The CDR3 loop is CASSVVGQGDEKLFF. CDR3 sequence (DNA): TGTGCCAGCAGCGTAGTTGGTCAGGGGGATGAAAAACTGTTTTTT.

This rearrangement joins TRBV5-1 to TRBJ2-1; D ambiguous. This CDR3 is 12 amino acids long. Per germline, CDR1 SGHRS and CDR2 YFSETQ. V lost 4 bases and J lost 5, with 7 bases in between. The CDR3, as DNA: TGCGCCAGCAGCGACGAGGACAATGAGCAGTTCTTC. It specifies CASSDEDNEQFF.

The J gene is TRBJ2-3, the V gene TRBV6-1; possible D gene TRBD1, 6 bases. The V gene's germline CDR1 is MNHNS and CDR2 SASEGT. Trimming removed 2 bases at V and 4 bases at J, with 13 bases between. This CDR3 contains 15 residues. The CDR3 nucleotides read TGTGCCAGCAGTGAAACAGGGTCCCCACCAGATACGCAGTATTTT. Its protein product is CASSETGSPPDTQYF.

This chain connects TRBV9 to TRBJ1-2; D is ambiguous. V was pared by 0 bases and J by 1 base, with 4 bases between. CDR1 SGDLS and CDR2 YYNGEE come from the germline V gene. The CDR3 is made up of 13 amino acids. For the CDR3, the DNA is TGTGCCAGCAGCGTAGACAGTAACTATGGCTACACCTTC. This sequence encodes CASSVDSNYGYTF.

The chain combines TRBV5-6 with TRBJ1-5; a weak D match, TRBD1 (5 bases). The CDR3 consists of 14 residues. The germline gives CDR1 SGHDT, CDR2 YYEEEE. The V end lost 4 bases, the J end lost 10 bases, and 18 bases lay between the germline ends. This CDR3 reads CASSPGHGFGPQHF. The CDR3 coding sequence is TGTGCCAGCAGCCCTGGACACGGGTTTGGACCCCAGCATTTT. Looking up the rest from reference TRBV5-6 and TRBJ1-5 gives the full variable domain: DAGVTQSPTHLIKTRGQQVTLRCSPKSGHDTVSWYQQALGQGPQFIFQYYEEEERQRGNFPDRFSGHQFPNYSSELNVNALLLGDSALYLCASSPGHGFGPQHFGDGTRLSIL.

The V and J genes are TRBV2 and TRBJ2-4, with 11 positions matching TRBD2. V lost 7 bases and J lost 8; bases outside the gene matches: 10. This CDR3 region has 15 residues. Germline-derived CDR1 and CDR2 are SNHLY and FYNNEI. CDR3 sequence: CASTDASGGTDIQYF. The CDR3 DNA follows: TGTGCCAGCACCGACGCTAGCGGGGGGACGGACATTCAGTACTTC.

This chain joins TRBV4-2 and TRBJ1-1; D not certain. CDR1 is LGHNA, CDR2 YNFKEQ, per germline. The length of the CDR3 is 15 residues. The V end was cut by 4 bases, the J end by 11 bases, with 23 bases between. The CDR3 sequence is CASSPSPGLDGMAFF. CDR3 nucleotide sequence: TGTGCCAGCAGCCCTAGTCCGGGCCTGGACGGGATGGCTTTCTTT.

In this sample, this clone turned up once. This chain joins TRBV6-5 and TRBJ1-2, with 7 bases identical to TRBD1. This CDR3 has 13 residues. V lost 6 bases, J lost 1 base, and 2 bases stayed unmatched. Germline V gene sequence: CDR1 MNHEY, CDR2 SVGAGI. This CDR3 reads CASRQGINYGYTF. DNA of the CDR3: TGTGCCAGCAGACAGGGGATTAACTATGGCTACACCTTC.

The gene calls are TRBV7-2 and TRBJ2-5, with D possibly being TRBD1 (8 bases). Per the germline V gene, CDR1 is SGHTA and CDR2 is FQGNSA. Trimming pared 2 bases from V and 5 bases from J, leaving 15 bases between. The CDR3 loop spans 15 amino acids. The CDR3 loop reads CASSLTGGERETQYF. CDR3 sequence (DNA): TGTGCCAGCAGCTTAACAGGGGGGGAACGGGAGACCCAGTACTTC.

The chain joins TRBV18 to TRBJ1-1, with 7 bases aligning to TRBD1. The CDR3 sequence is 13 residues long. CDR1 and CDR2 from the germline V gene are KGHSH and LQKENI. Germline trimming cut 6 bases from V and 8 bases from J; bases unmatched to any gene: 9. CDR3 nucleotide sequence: TGTGCCAGCTCCCCCAACCCGACAGGGGAAGCTTTCTTT. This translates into CASSPNPTGEAFF.

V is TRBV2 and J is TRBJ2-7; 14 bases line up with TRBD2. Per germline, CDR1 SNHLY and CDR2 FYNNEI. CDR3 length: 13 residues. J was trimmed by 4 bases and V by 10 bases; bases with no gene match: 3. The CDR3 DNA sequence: TGTGCCATAGGGACTAGCGGGAGATACGAGCAGTACTTC. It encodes CAIGTSGRYEQYF.

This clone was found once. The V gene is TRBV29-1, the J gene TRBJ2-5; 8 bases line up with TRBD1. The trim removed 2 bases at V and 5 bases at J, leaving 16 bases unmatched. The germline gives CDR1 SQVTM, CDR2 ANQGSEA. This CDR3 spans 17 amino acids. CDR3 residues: CSVELVGQGRIGETQYF. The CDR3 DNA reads TGCAGCGTTGAACTCGTAGGACAGGGTCGAATTGGGGAGACCCAGTACTTC. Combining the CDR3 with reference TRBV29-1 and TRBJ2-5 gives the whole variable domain SAVISQKPSRDICQRGTSLTIQCQVDSQVTMMFWYRQQPGQSLTLIATANQGSEATYESGFVIDKFPISRPNLTFSTLTVSNMSPEDSSIYLCSVELVGQGRIGETQYFGPGTRLLVL.

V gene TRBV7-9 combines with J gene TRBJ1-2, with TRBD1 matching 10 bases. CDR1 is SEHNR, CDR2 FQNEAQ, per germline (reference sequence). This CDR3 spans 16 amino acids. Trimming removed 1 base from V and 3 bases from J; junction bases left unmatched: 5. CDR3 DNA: TGTGCCAGCAGCTTAGGGGGACAGGGGACCTACTATGGCTACACCTTC. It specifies CASSLGGQGTYYGYTF.

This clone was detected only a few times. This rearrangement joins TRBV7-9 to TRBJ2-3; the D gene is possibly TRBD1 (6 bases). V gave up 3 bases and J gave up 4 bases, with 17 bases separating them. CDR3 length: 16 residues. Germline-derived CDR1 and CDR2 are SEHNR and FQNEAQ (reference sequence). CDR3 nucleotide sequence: TGTGCCAGCAGCTTCCTGGGACATGGAATCGCAGATACGCAGTATTTT. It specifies CASSFLGHGIADTQYF.

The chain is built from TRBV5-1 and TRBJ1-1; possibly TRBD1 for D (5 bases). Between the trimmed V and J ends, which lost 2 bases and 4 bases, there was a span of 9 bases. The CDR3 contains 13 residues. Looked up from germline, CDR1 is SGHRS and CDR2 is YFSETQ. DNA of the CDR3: TGCGCCAGCAGCTTTCAGGGAGGCACTGAAGCTTTCTTT. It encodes CASSFQGGTEAFF.

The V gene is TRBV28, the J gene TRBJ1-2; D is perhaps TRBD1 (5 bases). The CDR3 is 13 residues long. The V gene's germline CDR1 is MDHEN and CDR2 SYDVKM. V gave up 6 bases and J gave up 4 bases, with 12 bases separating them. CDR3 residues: CASRGGPIYGYTF. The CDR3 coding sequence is TGTGCCAGCAGGGGGGGACCTATCTATGGCTACACCTTC.

CDR3 coding DNA: TGTGCCAGCTCACCGGAGACGGAGATTGGTGGTGAAAAACTGTTTTTT. Amino acid sequence: CASSPETEIGGEKLFF. The V gene is TRBV18, the J gene TRBJ1-4; D unclear. Trimming stripped 3 bases from V and 7 bases from J, with 18 bases between. The CDR3 is 16 amino acids. CDR1 is KGHSH and CDR2 is LQKENI in the germline V gene.

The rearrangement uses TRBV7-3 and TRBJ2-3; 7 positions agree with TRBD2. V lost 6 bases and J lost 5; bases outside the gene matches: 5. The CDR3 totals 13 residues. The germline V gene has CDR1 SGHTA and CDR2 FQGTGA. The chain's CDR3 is CASSLGEGDTQYF. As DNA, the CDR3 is TGTGCCAGCAGTTTAGGGGAGGGAGATACGCAGTATTTT.

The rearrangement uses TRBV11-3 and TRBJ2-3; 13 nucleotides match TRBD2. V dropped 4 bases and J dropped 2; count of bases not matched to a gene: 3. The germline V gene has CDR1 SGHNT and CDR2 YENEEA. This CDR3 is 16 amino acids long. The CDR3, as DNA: TGTGCCAGCAGCTCGGGACTAGCGGGGTCCACAGATACGCAGTATTTT. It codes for CASSSGLAGSTDTQYF.